This T cell receptor (beta chain) was sequenced for a study of blood T cell repertoires in COVID-19. Study background: PBMCs, B-cell-depleted T cells, or T cells were the source of the cDNA or gDNA that made up the material.

The Seattle patients joined while their infection was active and were tracked longitudinally afterward. As processed by the authors: Cell counts per sample came from amplifying reference gene primers. Some clones are missing from TCRdb's copy, which holds only in-frame ones; the method was immunoSEQ multiplex PCR. D and trimming were read from the DNA, whereas the V and J calls and clone size are those reported in that table. There are about 88,000 clones in the sample; approximately 90% occur only once, and approximately 20% lies in the top ten. The CDR3 runs 15 residues. V lost 6 bases to trimming and J lost 1 base, with 12 bases between them. The germline gives CDR1 LNHDA, CDR2 SQIVND (reference sequence).

Sequenced sample: peripheral blood. The sequence came from a woman aged 60-75 years with COVID-19, enrolled during active disease. This rearrangement joins TRBV19 to TRBJ2-2; D not certain. The CDR3 region is CASSPRLGNTGELFF. The CDR3 DNA is TGTGCCAGTAGCCCTCGACTGGGGAACACCGGGGAGCTGTTTTTT.